The present TCR beta chain was sequenced within a study of identical twins (dated by TCRdb to the mid-2010s). For the study in its entirety: TCR alpha and beta repertoires from monozygotic twins, unrelated adults of various ages and cord blood were deep-sequenced to test whether fetal clonotypes persist. To rule out contamination, replicate twin experiments were performed at different times with different library preparation protocols. Overall study outcomes, separate from this receptor: Compared with coincidental sharing between unrelated individuals, out-of-frame TCR alpha sequences shared between twins showed an excess of sequences with low generation probability. Zero-insertion analyses could be partly confounded by invariant T cells such as MAIT and iNKT, though diverse VJ usage argued against such confounding for most clonotypes. Because the same donors could not be followed over many years, conclusions were based on cross-sectional statistical analysis. Excess twin sharing in beta out-of-frame sequences was weaker because fewer shared sequences lowered the signal-to-noise ratio. In monozygotic twins, out-of-frame TCR alpha sharing was systematically underestimated by recombination models, although the models agreed with sharing between unrelated individuals. Fewer insertions were carried by abundant cord blood beta clonotypes; a weaker similar trend was observed in young adult naive repertoires, while no such trend was observed in memory repertoires.

A word on this clonotype: What this receptor recognizes is not known. One base away there is no much larger clone; base qualities are not given.

Every donor was a healthy Caucasian. Three pairs of female monozygotic twins, all aged about 18 to 30 years, made up the twin cohort. Peripheral blood mononuclear cells were the source from which RNA for the TCR libraries was isolated. The library was prepared using 5' RACE. Sequencing was performed on an Illumina HiSeq 2000. Template switching introduced a universal primer binding site; the final cDNA contained a unique molecular identifier, enabling accurate counting of TCR cDNA molecules. Specific primers in the conserved constant-segment region were used to synthesize first-strand cDNA for the TCR alpha and beta chains. Each cDNA library was double barcoded, with a SMART-Mk sample barcode plus Illumina barcodes, to control for contamination. TruSeq adapter sequences, together with Illumina sample barcodes, were added in two successive PCR steps. TCR alpha and beta cDNA libraries were sequenced on the Illumina HiSeq platform with custom primers. In the original analysis: Unique molecular identifiers were extracted from raw reads with MiGEC, and CDR3 positions were determined with MiXCR. Recombination models were inferred per individual with the repgenHMM and IGoR tools using an EM algorithm. Shared clonotypes were analyzed with the tcR package in R, and sharing was normalized by the product of cloneset sizes. To study raw recombination without the effects of thymic and clonal selection, out-of-frame nonproductive sequences were analyzed. TCRdb ran its own pipeline on the public reads, namely fastp trimming at Q25 and MiXCR clone calling, and kept in-frame beta chains. Every distinct CDR3 protein forms one entry, paired with its most common genes and DNA. TCRdb's processing, not the authors', yielded these V and J calls. The sample yields approximately 620,000 distinct CDR3 sequences; roughly 8% were counted once. Of the sample, around 0.98% falls within the top ten clones.

The CDR3 numbers 12 residues from cysteine through phenylalanine. Only CDR3 DNA remains: 36 bases, in frame from the first base. The CDR1 and CDR2 encoded by the germline V gene (reference sequence) are LNHDA and SQIVND. Cut back by 5 bases and 15 bases, the V and J ends lie 16 bases apart. The sample also formed part of further work on yellow fever vaccine responses in identical twins. The second publication reports: According to the authors, in identical twins the way T cells responded to vaccination appeared partly convergent and partly personalized. In identical twins, the study followed T cell clones that responded to the vaccine with precision.

The sequenced sample was PBMCs. This receptor was identified in a woman between 18 and 29 years old in good health. Here the chain combines TRBV19 and TRBJ2-2; a weak D assignment points to TRBD1 (5 bases agree). The bases are TGTGCCAGTAGTCCGAGAGACAGAGGAATGTTTTTT. Translated, this is CASSPRDRGMFF.